These T cell receptor beta chains were read from a single sample in a study of PD-1 blockade in classical Hodgkin lymphoma. Generated by immunoSEQ multiplex PCR, the TCRdb table keeps only in-frame clones and is missing some. This table has around 35,000 clones, 80% to 90% appearing once. Sample: peripheral blood mononuclear cells (PBMCs), taken before the second cycle of nivolumab. These receptor sequences come from a human donor with classical Hodgkin lymphoma. Each CDR3 is given with its conserved first and last residue. D genes are given only for firm matches. Clone size is not always given. Where it is, it says once, few, many or a class for expanded clones.

TRBJ1-2 TRBV25-1 . few CASSESPRIYGYTF TGTGCCAGCAGTGAATCCCCCAGGATCTATGGCTACACCTTC
TRBJ2-1 TRBV6-1 . . CASSDPLRRSSYNEQFF TGTGCCAGCAGTGATCCCCTAAGGCGGAGCTCGTACAATGAGCAGTTCTTC
TRBJ1-5 TRBV5-4 TRBD1 . CASSPGQGDQPQHF TGTGCCAGCAGCCCCGGACAGGGAGATCAGCCCCAGCATTTT
TRBJ2-1 TRBV6-5 . . CASINGGNEQFF TGTGCCAGCATCAACGGGGGAAATGAGCAGTTCTTC
TRBJ2-2 TRBV4-1 . . CASSQAIYGELFF TGCGCCAGCAGCCAAGCGATCTACGGGGAGCTGTTTTTT
TRBJ1-1 TRBV19 . . CASSIDLGSLNTEAFF TGTGCCAGTAGTATAGATCTTGGCTCCCTGAACACTGAAGCTTTCTTT
TRBJ1-1 TRBV2 . . CASSESFGQLEAFF TGTGCCAGCAGTGAATCGTTCGGACAGTTAGAAGCTTTCTTT
TRBJ2-7 TRBV9 . . CASSMGVLDQQYF TGTGCCAGCAGCATGGGGGTTTTGGACCAACAGTACTTC
TRBJ2-7 TRBV9 . . CASSVGLGQLTYEQYF TGTGCCAGCAGCGTAGGTCTTGGACAACTAACGTACGAGCAGTACTTC
TRBJ1-4 TRBV6-1 . . CASSESEIEKLFF TGTGCCAGCAGTGAATCAGAGATTGAAAAACTGTTTTTT
TRBJ2-7 TRBV20-1 . . CSARVGGEQYF TGCAGTGCTAGAGTTGGAGGGGAGCAGTACTTC
TRBJ1-1 TRBV15 . . CATSRVPQGGPGF TGTGCCACCAGCAGAGTCCCACAGGGTGGCCCAGGCTTT
TRBJ2-5 TRBV5-5 . . CASSLWLQDETQYF TGTGCCAGCAGCTTGTGGTTACAGGACGAGACCCAGTACTTC
TRBJ2-1 TRBV7-9 . . CASSSPLDDSAFF TGTGCCAGCAGCTCACCACTGGACGATTCAGCTTTCTTC
TRBJ2-7 TRBV19 . . CASSFAIGYEQYF TGTGCCAGTAGTTTCGCAATAGGCTACGAGCAGTACTTC
TRBJ2-2 TRBV5-8 TRBD2 . CASSPILGLVGELFF TGTGCCAGCAGCCCAATACTTGGACTAGTTGGGGAGCTGTTTTTT
TRBJ2-5 TRBV19 . few CASSPHPGREQETQYF TGTGCCAGTAGTCCGCACCCGGGACGAGAACAAGAGACCCAGTACTTC
TRBJ2-1 TRBV14 . . CASSQVGAMSYNEQFF TGTGCCAGCAGCCAAGTGGGAGCGATGAGCTACAATGAGCAGTTCTTC
TRBJ2-1 TRBV9 . . CASSVVGPANEQFF TGTGCCAGCAGCGTAGTTGGGCCAGCCAATGAGCAGTTCTTC
TRBJ2-1 TRBV7-3 . . CASSLTLPGQEQFF TGTGCCAGCAGCTTAACCTTACCGGGACAAGAGCAGTTCTTC
TRBJ2-7 TRBV6-5 TRBD2 . CASSPGLASTYEQYF TGTGCCAGCAGCCCCGGACTAGCGAGCACCTACGAGCAGTACTTC
TRBJ2-7 TRBV27 . . CASSYSYEQYF TGTGCCAGCAGTTACTCCTACGAGCAGTACTTC
TRBJ2-4 TRBV6-5 . . CASSYEGGAKNIQYF TGTGCCAGCAGTTATGAGGGTGGAGCCAAAAACATTCAGTACTTC
TRBJ1-4 TRBV7-9 . . CASSPRTVGDEKLFF TGTGCCAGCAGCCCCCGGACAGTCGGGGATGAAAAACTGTTTTTT
TRBJ2-1 TRBV13 TRBD1 once CASSYTGQADNEQFF TGTGCCAGCAGCTACACGGGACAGGCCGACAATGAGCAGTTCTTC
TRBJ2-7 TRBV18 . . CASSPDGAPYEQYF TGTGCCAGCTCACCGGACGGAGCCCCCTACGAGCAGTACTTC